This T cell receptor beta chain was obtained from a study of blood T cell repertoires in COVID-19. Study context: Sites across the United States, Italy and Spain contributed samples from acute and convalescent COVID-19.

Method: immunoSEQ multiplex PCR; TCRdb's copy keeps in-frame clones and lacks some. The data hold 200,000 to 250,000 clones, with around 90% observed a single time. The receptor comes from a woman between 18 and 29 years old who had recovered from COVID-19. The sequenced material came from peripheral blood.

The CDR3 spells CASSQATGVNYEQYF. CDR3 sequence (DNA): TGCGCCAGCAGCCAAGCAACAGGGGTGAACTACGAGCAGTACTTC. This chain links TRBV4-1 with TRBJ2-7; 7 nucleotides align to TRBD1. The CDR3 contains 15 residues. With V trimmed by 1 base and J by 3 bases, 6 bases remained unmatched. Germline V gene sequence: CDR1 MGHRA, CDR2 YSYEKL.